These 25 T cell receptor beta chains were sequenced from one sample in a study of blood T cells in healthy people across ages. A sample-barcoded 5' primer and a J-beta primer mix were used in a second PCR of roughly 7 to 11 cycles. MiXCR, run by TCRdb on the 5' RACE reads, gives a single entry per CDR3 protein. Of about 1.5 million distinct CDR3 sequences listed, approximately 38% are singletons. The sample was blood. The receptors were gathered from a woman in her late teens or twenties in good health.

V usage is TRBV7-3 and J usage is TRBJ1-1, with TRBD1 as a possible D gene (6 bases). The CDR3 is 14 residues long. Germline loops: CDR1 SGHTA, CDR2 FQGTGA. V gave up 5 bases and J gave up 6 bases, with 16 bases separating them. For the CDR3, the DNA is TGTGCCAGCAGCCCCAAGGGGGTATCCTCTGAAGCTTTCTTT. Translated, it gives CASSPKGVSSEAFF.

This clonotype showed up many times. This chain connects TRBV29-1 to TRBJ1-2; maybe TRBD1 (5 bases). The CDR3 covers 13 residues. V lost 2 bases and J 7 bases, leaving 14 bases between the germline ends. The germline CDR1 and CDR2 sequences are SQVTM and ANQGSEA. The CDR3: CSVESGPWSGYTF. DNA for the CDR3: TGCAGCGTTGAATCGGGACCCTGGAGTGGCTACACCTTC.

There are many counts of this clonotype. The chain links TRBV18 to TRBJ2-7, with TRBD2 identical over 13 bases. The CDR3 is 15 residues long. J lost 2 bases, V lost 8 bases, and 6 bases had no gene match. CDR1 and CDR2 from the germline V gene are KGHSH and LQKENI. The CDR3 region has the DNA TGTGCCAGCAGCCCCGGGACTAGCGGGGCCTACGAGCAGTACTTC. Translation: CASSPGTSGAYEQYF.

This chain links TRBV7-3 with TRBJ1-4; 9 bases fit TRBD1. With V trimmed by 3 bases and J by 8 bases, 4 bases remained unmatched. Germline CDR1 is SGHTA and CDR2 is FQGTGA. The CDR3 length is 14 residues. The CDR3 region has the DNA TGTGCCAGCAGCTTCCCGACAGGGGGGGAAAAACTGTTTTTT. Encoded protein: CASSFPTGGEKLFF.

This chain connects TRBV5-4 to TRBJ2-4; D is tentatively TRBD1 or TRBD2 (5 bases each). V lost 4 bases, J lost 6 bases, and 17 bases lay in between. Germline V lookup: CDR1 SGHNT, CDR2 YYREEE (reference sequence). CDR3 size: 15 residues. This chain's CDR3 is CASSPGVEGTNIQYF. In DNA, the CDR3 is TGTGCCAGCAGCCCCGGTGTAGAAGGGACAAACATTCAGTACTTC.

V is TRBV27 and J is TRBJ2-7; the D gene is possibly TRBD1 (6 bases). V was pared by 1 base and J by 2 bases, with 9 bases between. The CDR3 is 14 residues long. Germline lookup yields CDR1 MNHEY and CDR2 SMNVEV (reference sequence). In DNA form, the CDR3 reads TGTGCCAGCAGTTTATATCAGGGGACCTACGAGCAGTACTTC. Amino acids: CASSLYQGTYEQYF.

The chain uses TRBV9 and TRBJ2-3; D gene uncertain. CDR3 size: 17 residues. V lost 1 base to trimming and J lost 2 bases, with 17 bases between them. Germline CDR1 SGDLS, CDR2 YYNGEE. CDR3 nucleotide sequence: TGTGCCAGCAGCGTACGTCCAATGAGGAACCTCACAGATACGCAGTATTTT. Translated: CASSVRPMRNLTDTQYF.

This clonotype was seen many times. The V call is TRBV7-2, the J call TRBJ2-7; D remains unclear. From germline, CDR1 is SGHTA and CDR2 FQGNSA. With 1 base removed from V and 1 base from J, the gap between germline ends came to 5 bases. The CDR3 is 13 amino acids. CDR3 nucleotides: TGTGCCAGCAGCTTAGTAAGGTCCTACGAGCAGTACTTC. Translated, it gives CASSLVRSYEQYF.

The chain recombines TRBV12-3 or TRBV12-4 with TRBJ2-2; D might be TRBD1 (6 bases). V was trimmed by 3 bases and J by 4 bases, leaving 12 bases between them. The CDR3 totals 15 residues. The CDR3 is CASSLQGTATGELFF. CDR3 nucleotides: TGTGCCAGCAGTTTGCAGGGGACGGCCACCGGGGAGCTGTTTTTT.

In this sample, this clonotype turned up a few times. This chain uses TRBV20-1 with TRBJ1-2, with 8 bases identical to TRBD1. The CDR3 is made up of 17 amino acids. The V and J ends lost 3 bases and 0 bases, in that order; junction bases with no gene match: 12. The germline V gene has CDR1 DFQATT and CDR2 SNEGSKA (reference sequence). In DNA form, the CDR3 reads TGCAGTGCTAGTTTAAGTACTGAACAGGGGGCTAACTATGGCTACACCTTC. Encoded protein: CSASLSTEQGANYGYTF.

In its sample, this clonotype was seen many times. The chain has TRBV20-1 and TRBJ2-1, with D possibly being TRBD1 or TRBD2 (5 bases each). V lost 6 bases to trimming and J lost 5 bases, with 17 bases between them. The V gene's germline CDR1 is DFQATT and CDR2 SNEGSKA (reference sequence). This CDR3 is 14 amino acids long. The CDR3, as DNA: TGCAGTGCCCAGAGGGGACCCGCCGACAATGAGCAGTTCTTC. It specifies CSAQRGPADNEQFF.

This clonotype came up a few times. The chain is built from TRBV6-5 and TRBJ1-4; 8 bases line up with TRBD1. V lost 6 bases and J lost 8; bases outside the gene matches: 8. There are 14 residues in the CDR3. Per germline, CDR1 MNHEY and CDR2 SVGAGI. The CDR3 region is CASRDDRGGEKLFF. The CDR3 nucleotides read TGTGCCAGCAGAGACGACAGGGGAGGGGAAAAACTGTTTTTT.

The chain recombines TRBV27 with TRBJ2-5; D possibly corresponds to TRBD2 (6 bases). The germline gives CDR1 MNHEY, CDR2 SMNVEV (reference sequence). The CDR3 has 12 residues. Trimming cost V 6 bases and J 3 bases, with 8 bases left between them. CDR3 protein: CASRGLKETQYF. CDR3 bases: TGTGCCAGCAGGGGACTTAAAGAGACCCAGTACTTC.

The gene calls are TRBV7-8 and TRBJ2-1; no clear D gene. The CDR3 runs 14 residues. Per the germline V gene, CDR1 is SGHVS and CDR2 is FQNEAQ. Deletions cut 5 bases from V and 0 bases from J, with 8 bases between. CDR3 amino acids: CASSRFGSYNEQFF. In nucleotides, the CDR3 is TGTGCCAGCAGCCGGTTCGGCTCCTACAATGAGCAGTTCTTC.

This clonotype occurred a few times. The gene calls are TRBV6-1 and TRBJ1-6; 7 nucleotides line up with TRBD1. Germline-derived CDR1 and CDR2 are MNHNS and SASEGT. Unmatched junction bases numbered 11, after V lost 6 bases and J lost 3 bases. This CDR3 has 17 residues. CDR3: CASSHGFGTDYNSPLHF. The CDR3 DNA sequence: TGTGCCAGCAGCCACGGTTTCGGGACAGACTATAATTCACCCCTCCACTTT.

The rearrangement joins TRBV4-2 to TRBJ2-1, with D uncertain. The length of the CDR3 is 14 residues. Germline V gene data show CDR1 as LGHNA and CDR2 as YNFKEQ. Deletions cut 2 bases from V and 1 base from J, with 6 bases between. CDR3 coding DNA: TGTGCCAGCAGCCAAACCTGGTCCTACAATGAGCAGTTCTTC. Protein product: CASSQTWSYNEQFF.

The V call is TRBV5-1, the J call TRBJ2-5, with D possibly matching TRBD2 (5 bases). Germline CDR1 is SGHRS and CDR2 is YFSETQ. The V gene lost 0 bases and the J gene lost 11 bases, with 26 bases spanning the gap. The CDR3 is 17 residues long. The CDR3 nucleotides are TGCGCCAGCAGCTTGGTGGGAGTAGGATCCGGTTACAATGAGCAGTACTTC. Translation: CASSLVGVGSGYNEQYF.

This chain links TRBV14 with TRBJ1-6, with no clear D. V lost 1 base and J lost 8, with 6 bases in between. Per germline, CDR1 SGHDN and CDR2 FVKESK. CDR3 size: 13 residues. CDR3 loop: CASSQGQYSPLHF. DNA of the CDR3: TGTGCCAGCAGCCAAGGGCAGTATTCACCCCTCCACTTT.

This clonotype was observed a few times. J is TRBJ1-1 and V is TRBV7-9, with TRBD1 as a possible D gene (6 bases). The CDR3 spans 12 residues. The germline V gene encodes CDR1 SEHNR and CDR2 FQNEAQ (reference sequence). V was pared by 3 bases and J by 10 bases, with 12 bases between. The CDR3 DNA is TGTGCCAGCAGCTTCGAGGGGGGAGTAGCTTTCTTT. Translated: CASSFEGGVAFF. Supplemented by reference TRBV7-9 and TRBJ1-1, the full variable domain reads DTGVSQNPRHKITKRGQNVTFRCDPISEHNRLYWYRQTLGQGPEFLTYFQNEAQLEKSRLLSDRFSAERPKGSFSTLEIQRTEQGDSAMYLCASSFEGGVAFFGQGTRLTVV.

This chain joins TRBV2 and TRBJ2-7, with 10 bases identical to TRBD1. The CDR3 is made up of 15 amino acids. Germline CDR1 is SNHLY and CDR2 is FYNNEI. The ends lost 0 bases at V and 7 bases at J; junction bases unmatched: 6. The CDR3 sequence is CASSEAVGQGVEQYF. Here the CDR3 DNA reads TGTGCCAGCAGTGAAGCGGTTGGACAGGGGGTAGAGCAGTACTTC.

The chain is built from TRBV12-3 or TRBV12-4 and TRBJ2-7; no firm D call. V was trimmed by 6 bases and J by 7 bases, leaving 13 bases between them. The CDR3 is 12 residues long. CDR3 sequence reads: CASRYDFYEQYF. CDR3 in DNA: TGTGCCAGCAGATATGACTTCTATGAGCAGTACTTC.

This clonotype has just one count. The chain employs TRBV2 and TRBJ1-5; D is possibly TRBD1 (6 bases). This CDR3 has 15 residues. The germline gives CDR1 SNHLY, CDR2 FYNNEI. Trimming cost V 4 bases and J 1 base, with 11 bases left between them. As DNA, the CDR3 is TGTGCCAGCAGTGTATACAGGGTCAGCAATCAGCCCCAGCATTTT. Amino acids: CASSVYRVSNQPQHF.

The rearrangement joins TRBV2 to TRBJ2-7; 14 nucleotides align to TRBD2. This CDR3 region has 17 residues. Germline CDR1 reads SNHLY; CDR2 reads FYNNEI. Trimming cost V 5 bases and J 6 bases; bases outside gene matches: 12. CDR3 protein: CASSLMPGLAGVVEQYF. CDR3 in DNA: TGTGCCAGCAGTTTAATGCCGGGACTAGCGGGAGTGGTCGAGCAGTACTTC.

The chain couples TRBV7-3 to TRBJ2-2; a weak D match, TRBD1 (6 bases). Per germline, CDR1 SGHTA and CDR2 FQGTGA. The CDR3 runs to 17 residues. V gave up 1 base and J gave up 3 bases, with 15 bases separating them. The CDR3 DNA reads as TGTGCCAGCAGCTTAAGTATGGCTAGGGGGTACACCGGGGAGCTGTTTTTT. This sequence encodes CASSLSMARGYTGELFF.

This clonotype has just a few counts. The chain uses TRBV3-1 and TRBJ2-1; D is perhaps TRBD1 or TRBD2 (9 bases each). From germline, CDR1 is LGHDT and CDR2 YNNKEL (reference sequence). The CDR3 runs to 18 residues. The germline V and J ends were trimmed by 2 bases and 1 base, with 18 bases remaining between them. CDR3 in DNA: TGTGCCAGCAGCCAAACAGGGGGCGCGGGGGGGTCCTACAATGAGCAGTTCTTC. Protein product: CASSQTGGAGGSYNEQFF.